These T cell receptor beta chains were read from a single sample in a study of blood T cell repertoires in COVID-19. The protocol was immunoSEQ multiplex PCR, while the TCRdb copy is restricted to in-frame clones and leaves out a portion. The profile shows approximately 440,000 clones, approximately 88% of them singletons. The sample taken for sequencing was peripheral blood. The receptors were gathered from a woman aged 45 to 65 with COVID-19, enrolled during active disease. The CDR3 runs from the conserved cysteine through the conserved F or W. The order of the fields is D gene, V gene, clone size, CDR3 protein. A D gene is named only where the DNA matches it firmly. Clone size is given for some rows only: seen once, a few or many times, or a class if the clone is expanded.

d_gene: .
v_gene: TRBV5-6
abundance: once
CDR3aa: CASSLPSGLGGNTIYF

d_gene: TRBD2
v_gene: TRBV4-2
abundance: once
CDR3aa: CASSQDTLGGGYNEQFF

d_gene: TRBD1
v_gene: TRBV5-5
abundance: .
CDR3aa: CASRQTGAKGYTF

d_gene: .
v_gene: TRBV2
abundance: .
CDR3aa: CAEQGGAFGYTF

d_gene: .
v_gene: TRBV28
abundance: .
CDR3aa: CASSLDRYTEAFF

d_gene: TRBD1
v_gene: TRBV15
abundance: .
CDR3aa: CATSRDYETGKLRPQHF

d_gene: TRBD1
v_gene: TRBV5-1
abundance: .
CDR3aa: CASSSDRPLYNEQFF

d_gene: .
v_gene: TRBV5-1
abundance: .
CDR3aa: CASSPDYSGNTIYF

d_gene: .
v_gene: TRBV7-9
abundance: few
CDR3aa: CASSFSGGNTEAFF

d_gene: TRBD1
v_gene: TRBV5-3
abundance: few
CDR3aa: CARSLGQGWDSPLHF

d_gene: .
v_gene: TRBV25-1
abundance: once
CDR3aa: CASTGNTDTQYF

d_gene: .
v_gene: TRBV29-1
abundance: .
CDR3aa: CSAGGYSSGNTIYF

d_gene: TRBD1
v_gene: TRBV5-4
abundance: .
CDR3aa: CASSPDRRPEAFF

d_gene: TRBD1
v_gene: TRBV5-1
abundance: .
CDR3aa: CASSLGQGGGTEAFF

d_gene: TRBD1
v_gene: TRBV6-5
abundance: .
CDR3aa: CASGGETGYEAFF

d_gene: .
v_gene: TRBV12-3/TRBV12-4
abundance: .
CDR3aa: CASSFDLNSPLHF

d_gene: .
v_gene: TRBV5-1
abundance: once
CDR3aa: CASSFTGIRDEQYF

d_gene: .
v_gene: TRBV2
abundance: .
CDR3aa: CASTPPGGPSYNEQFF